The source of this T cell receptor (beta chain) is a study of T cell responses to AZD1222 COVID-19 vaccine. Notes on the study in general: Increased Spike-specific TCR breadth and depth were observed after two AZD1222 doses. Repertoires were collected only later (after the peak T cell response had occurred).

A remark on this clone: The antigen is not known.

Per germline, CDR1 MDHEN and CDR2 SYDVKM. Between the trimmed V and J ends, which lost 6 bases and 2 bases, there was a span of 16 bases. This CDR3 has 15 residues. TCRdb's table, derived via immunoSEQ multiplex PCR, lists solely in-frame clones and lacks some. The sample consists of about 83,000 clones, approximately 90% of them appearing once. The TCR sequence derives from an adult in good health. This specimen consisted of peripheral blood, obtained on day 0 of MenACWY control vaccination. The chain couples TRBV28 to TRBJ1-2; D is perhaps TRBD1 (6 bases). CDR3 loop: CASSPRQEINYGYTF. The CDR3 DNA reads TGTGCCAGCAGCCCTCGACAGGAGATAAACTATGGCTACACCTTC.